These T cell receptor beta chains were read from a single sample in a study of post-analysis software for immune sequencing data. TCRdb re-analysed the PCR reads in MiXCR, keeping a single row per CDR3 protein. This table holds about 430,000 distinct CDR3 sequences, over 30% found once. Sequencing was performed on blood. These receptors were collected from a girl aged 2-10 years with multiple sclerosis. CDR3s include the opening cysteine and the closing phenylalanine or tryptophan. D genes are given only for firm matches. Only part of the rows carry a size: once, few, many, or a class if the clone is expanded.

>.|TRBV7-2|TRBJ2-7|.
CASSLGRLSYEQYF
TGTGCCAGCAGCTTGGGACGGCTCTCCTACGAGCAGTACTTC
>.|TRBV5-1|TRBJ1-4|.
CASSTGQTMEEKLFF
TGCGCCAGCAGCACCGGACAGACCATGGAGGAAAAACTGTTTTTT
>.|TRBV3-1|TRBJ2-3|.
CASSLEGGAQYF
TGTGCCAGCAGCCTCGAGGGGGGAGCACAGTATTTT
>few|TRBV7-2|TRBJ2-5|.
CASSIIQGQETQYF
TGTGCCAGCAGCATAATTCAGGGGCAAGAGACCCAGTACTTC
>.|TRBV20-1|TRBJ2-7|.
CSADPLLAIEPPHEQYF
TGCAGTGCTGATCCTTTATTAGCCATCGAGCCTCCTCACGAGCAGTACTTC
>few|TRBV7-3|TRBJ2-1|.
CASSLMGPPEGQFF
TGTGCCAGCAGCTTAATGGGCCCACCAGAGGGGCAGTTCTTC
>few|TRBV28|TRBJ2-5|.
CASSFRTASQETQYF
TGTGCCAGCAGTTTTAGAACGGCCAGTCAAGAGACCCAGTACTTC
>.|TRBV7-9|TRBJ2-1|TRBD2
CASSLILRGGSYNEQFF
TGTGCCAGCAGCTTAATCTTGCGGGGGGGCTCCTACAATGAGCAGTTCTTC
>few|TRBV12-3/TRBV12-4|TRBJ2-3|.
CASGTRGAGERSDTQYF
TGTGCCAGCGGAACCAGGGGGGCGGGGGAGCGTTCAGATACGCAGTATTTT
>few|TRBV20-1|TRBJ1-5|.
CSARDTYSNQPQHF
TGCAGTGCTCGCGACACGTATAGCAATCAGCCCCAGCATTTT
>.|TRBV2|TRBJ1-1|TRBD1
CASSATGEIEAFF
TGTGCCAGCAGTGCAACAGGGGAAATTGAAGCTTTCTTT
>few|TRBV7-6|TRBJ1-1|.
CASSLRGVPNTEAFF
TGTGCCAGCAGCTTGCGAGGGGTTCCGAACACTGAAGCTTTCTTT
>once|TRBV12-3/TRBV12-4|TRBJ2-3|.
CASSLGSGRTSTDTQYF
TGTGCCAGCAGTTTGGGAAGCGGGCGTACGAGCACAGATACGCAGTATTTT
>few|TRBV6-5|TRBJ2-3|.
CASSYVPNTDTQYF
TGTGCCAGCAGTTACGTTCCCAACACAGATACGCAGTATTTT
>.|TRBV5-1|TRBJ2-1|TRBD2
CASSGGRNNEQFF
TGCGCCAGCAGCGGCGGGAGAAACAATGAGCAGTTCTTC
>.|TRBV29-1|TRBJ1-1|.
CSAGIGDTEAFF
TGCAGCGCTGGGATAGGGGACACTGAAGCTTTCTTT
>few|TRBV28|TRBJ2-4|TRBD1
CASSLTGPENIQYF
TGTGCCAGCAGTTTGACAGGGCCGGAAAACATTCAGTACTTC
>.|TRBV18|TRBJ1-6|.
CASSPAGAPSPLHF
TGTGCCAGCTCACCAGCAGGGGCCCCTTCACCCCTCCACTTT
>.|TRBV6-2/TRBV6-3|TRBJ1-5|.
CASSSSYGGVSNQPQHF
TGTGCCAGCAGTTCCTCCTACGGAGGGGTAAGCAATCAGCCCCAGCATTTT
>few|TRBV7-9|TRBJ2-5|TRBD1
CASSKTGGSGETQYF
TGTGCCAGCAGCAAAACAGGGGGTTCGGGAGAGACCCAGTACTTC
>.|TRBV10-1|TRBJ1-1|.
CASSAGTSNTEAFF
TGCGCCAGCAGTGCCGGGACGTCCAACACTGAAGCTTTCTTT
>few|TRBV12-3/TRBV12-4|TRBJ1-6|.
CASRSSYNSPLHF
TGTGCCTCTCGGAGCTCCTATAATTCACCCCTCCACTTT
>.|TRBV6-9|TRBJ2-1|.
CASSYSLRLEQFF
TGTGCCAGCAGTTATTCCTTGAGACTTGAGCAGTTCTTC
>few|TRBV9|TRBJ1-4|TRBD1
CASSVGGGTNEKLFF
TGTGCCAGCAGCGTAGGAGGGGGCACTAATGAAAAACTGTTTTTT
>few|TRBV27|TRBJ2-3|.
CASTWGSTDTQYF
TGTGCCAGCACCTGGGGTAGCACAGATACGCAGTATTTT
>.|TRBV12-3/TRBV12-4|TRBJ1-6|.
CASRVSSYNSPLHF
TGTGCCAGCAGGGTGAGCTCCTATAATTCACCCCTCCACTTT
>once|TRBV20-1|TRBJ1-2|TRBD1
CSAANRGDYYGYTF
TGCAGTGCTGCCAACAGGGGCGACTACTATGGCTACACCTTC
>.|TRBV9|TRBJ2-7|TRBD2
CASSPSAGGSYEQYF
TGTGCCAGCAGCCCTTCTGCGGGAGGATCCTACGAGCAGTACTTC
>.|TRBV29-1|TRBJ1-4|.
CSVPQGPSEKLFF
TGCAGCGTCCCCCAAGGGCCCAGTGAAAAACTGTTTTTT
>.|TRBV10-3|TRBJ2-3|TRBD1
CAIRDRGRRTDTQYF
TGTGCCATCAGAGACAGGGGCCGACGCACAGATACGCAGTATTTT
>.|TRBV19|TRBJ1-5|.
CAISRESQPQHF
TGTGCCATAAGCAGGGAAAGTCAGCCCCAGCATTTT